This paragraph covers one T cell receptor beta chain sequence. Data came from immunoSEQ multiplex PCR; TCRdb stores just in-frame clones and leaves some out. The sample includes roughly 670,000 clones, 75% to 90% seen only once; the top ten take under 0.3%. These data are taken from a study of blood T cell repertoires in COVID-19. The CDR3 sequence is 19 residues long. The germline V and J ends were trimmed by 5 bases and 4 bases, with 29 bases remaining between them. Germline-derived CDR1 and CDR2 are MNHNY and SVGAGI (reference sequence). Specimen: peripheral blood. The clonotype comes from a woman aged 18-29 years with acute or convalescent COVID-19. The V call is TRBV6-6, the J call TRBJ1-2; tentative D call: TRBD1 (5 bases). CDR3 in amino acids: CASSPSRVPTPNLGYGYTF. CDR3 DNA: TGTGCCAGCAGTCCGAGCAGGGTCCCCACGCCTAACCTGGGCTATGGCTACACCTTC.